The next 20 T cell receptor beta chains were all read from a single sample in a study of T cell repertoires in cytomegalovirus infection. TCRdb independently ran MiXCR on the reads; one entry per CDR3 protein. The repertoire consists of some 800,000 distinct CDR3 sequences, with about 33% occurring once and the leading ten covering around 12%. Antigens of these TCRs are unknown. The input for sequencing was cultured CD8+ T cells from PBMCs, taken from culture after CMV antigen stimulation. The receptors originated from a human donor in good health (CMV status not recorded). Some clones in this sample may be carry-over from other donors' samples.

Note on this clonotype: Sequence at one end of the junction differs from germline and may be a read error. V is TRBV20-1 and J is TRBJ2-1, with TRBD2 matching 11 bases. The CDR3 loop spans 16 amino acids. Germline CDR1 is DFQATT and CDR2 is SNEGSKA (reference sequence). The CDR3 spells CSARPGLAEYYNDQFF. In DNA, the CDR3 is TGCAGTGCTAGACCGGGACTAGCGGAGTACTACAATGACCAGTTCTTC.

This chain connects TRBV7-9 to TRBJ1-1; 7 bases match TRBD1. The CDR3 contains 16 residues. CDR1 is SEHNR and CDR2 is FQNEAQ in the germline V gene (reference sequence). The V and J ends lost 1 base and 3 bases, in that order; junction bases with no gene match: 8. The CDR3 protein is CASSLVGRGIDTEAFF. Here the CDR3 DNA reads TGTGCCAGCAGCTTAGTTGGCAGGGGGATTGACACTGAAGCTTTCTTT.

This clonotype was counted only a few times. The chain carries TRBV7-9 and TRBJ2-7; D is unclear. The CDR3 length is 16 residues. The V end was cut by 5 bases, the J end by 0 bases, with 17 bases between. In germline, CDR1 is SEHNR, CDR2 FQNEAQ (reference sequence). CDR3 coding DNA: TGTGCCAGCAGCCCCCGTGGAGCCGGTAGCTCCTACGAGCAGTACTTC. Encoded protein: CASSPRGAGSSYEQYF.

This clonotype was seen a handful of times. For the CDR3, the DNA is TGTGCCAGCAGCTTAGACCTCCCCTACGAGCAGTACGTC. Translated, it gives CASSLDLPYEQYV. The chain carries TRBV7-6 and TRBJ2-7; D not certain. Germline CDR1 and CDR2: SGHVS and FNYEAQ. The V and J ends lost 1 base and 2 bases respectively, with 6 bases between them. The length of the CDR3 is 13 residues.

The sample holds a few counts of this clonotype. This chain links TRBV28 with TRBJ2-2; unclear D gene. CDR3 length: 15 amino acids. CDR1 is MDHEN and CDR2 is SYDVKM in the germline V gene. V dropped 5 bases and J dropped 5 bases, with 15 bases sitting between them. The CDR3 is CASSHPRRETGELFF. In nucleotides, the CDR3 is TGTGCCAGCAGTCACCCAAGAAGGGAAACCGGGGAGCTGTTTTTT.

This clonotype was recorded a few times. The chain recombines TRBV7-3 with TRBJ2-5, with a tentative D call TRBD2 (6 bases). The CDR3 length is 15 residues. V was clipped by 5 bases and J by 0 bases, with 13 bases between them. The V gene's germline CDR1 is SGHTA and CDR2 FQGTGA. CDR3 in DNA: TGTGCCAGCAGCCCGAACGGAGGGGACCAAGAGACCCAGTACTTC. This encodes CASSPNGGDQETQYF.

The V and J genes are TRBV7-9 and TRBJ2-3; no clear D. CDR3 size: 15 residues. Per germline, CDR1 SEHNR and CDR2 FQNEAQ (reference sequence). Trimming stripped 2 bases from V and 2 bases from J, with 11 bases between. For the CDR3, the DNA is TGTGCCAGCAGCTTAATGGATACCGCCACAGATACGCAGTATTTT. Translation: CASSLMDTATDTQYF.

CDR3 sequence reads: CASSLGTGSSGANVLTF. Written as DNA, the CDR3 is TGTGCCAGCAGCTTAGGGACGGGGAGCTCTGGGGCCAACGTCCTGACTTTC. The chain links TRBV7-6 to TRBJ2-6; tentatively, D is TRBD2 (5 bases). The CDR3 length is 17 residues. Trimming pared 1 base from V and 0 bases from J, leaving 10 bases between. Germline V CDR1 and CDR2: SGHVS, FNYEAQ.

The sample holds a few counts of this clonotype. The rearrangement joins TRBV28 to TRBJ2-2; D could derive from TRBD1 or TRBD2 (5 bases each). The CDR3 is 17 amino acids. V was cut by 2 bases and J by 0 bases, with 13 bases left in between. The germline gives CDR1 MDHEN, CDR2 SYDVKM. In DNA form, the CDR3 reads TGTGCCAGCAGTTTACGTGGGGGACCTTCGAACACCGGGGAGCTGTTTTTT. Its translation is CASSLRGGPSNTGELFF.

CDR3 nucleotides: TGTGCCAGCAGGACTCGACTAGACCACACAGATACGCAGTATTTT. Its protein is CASRTRLDHTDTQYF. The V and J genes are TRBV28 and TRBJ2-3, with D perhaps TRBD2 (6 bases). CDR1 is MDHEN and CDR2 is SYDVKM in the germline V gene. V was cut by 6 bases and J by 2 bases, with 15 bases left in between. This CDR3 is built from 15 residues.

The gene calls are TRBV27 and TRBJ1-1, with no clear D. Trimming pared 0 bases from V and 2 bases from J, leaving 16 bases between. The germline gives CDR1 MNHEY, CDR2 SMNVEV (reference sequence). CDR3 length: 17 amino acids. This chain's CDR3 is CASSLSGYQRANTEAFF. CDR3 sequence (DNA): TGTGCCAGCAGTTTATCGGGTTATCAGAGGGCAAACACTGAAGCTTTCTTT.

This clonotype was detected only a few times. The V call is TRBV7-9, the J call TRBJ2-7; TRBD2 aligns across 10 bases. Germline CDR1 SEHNR, CDR2 FQNEAQ (reference sequence). The CDR3 has 16 residues. The junction had 7 bases not matched to a gene; V was cut back by 1 base and J by 4 bases. Here the CDR3 reads CASSLVLASGGYEQYF. The CDR3 nucleotides are TGTGCCAGCAGCTTAGTGTTGGCTAGCGGGGGATACGAGCAGTACTTC.

This sequence joins TRBV27 and TRBJ1-1; no firm D call. From germline, CDR1 is MNHEY and CDR2 SMNVEV (reference sequence). Trimming took 2 bases from V and 3 from J, leaving 13 bases between them. The CDR3 is 15 amino acids. CDR3 region: CASSLRRTSDTEAFF. The CDR3 nucleotides are TGTGCCAGCAGTTTACGAAGGACCTCGGACACTGAAGCTTTCTTT.

This clonotype was seen repeatedly, ten times or more. The chain carries TRBV7-2 and TRBJ1-1; D is ambiguous. This CDR3 is built from 14 residues. Trimming removed 1 base from V and 4 bases from J, with 10 bases in between. Germline CDR1 and CDR2: SGHTA and FQGNSA. In DNA, the CDR3 is TGTGCCAGCAGCTTAGAGGCGAGTTTCACTGAAGCTTTCTTT. Translation: CASSLEASFTEAFF. The variable domain in full, completed from reference TRBV7-2 and TRBJ1-1, reads GAGVSQSPSNKVTEKGKDVELRCDPISGHTALYWYRQSLGQGLEFLIYFQGNSAPDKSGLPSDRFSAERTGGSVSTLTIQRTQQEDSAVYLCASSLEASFTEAFFGQGTRLTVV.

The V call is TRBV10-3, the J call TRBJ1-2; 7 positions match TRBD1. With 0 bases clipped from V and 7 bases from J, the junction kept 8 bases outside the gene matches. The V gene's germline CDR1 is ENHRY and CDR2 SYGVKD. There are 15 residues in the CDR3. This CDR3 reads CAISESKDRVPGYTF. Here the CDR3 DNA reads TGTGCCATCAGTGAGTCGAAAGACAGGGTGCCTGGCTACACCTTC.

About this clonotype itself: At one boundary the junction diverges from the germline segment, which might be a read error. The chain combines TRBV24-1 with TRBJ1-5, with D perhaps matching TRBD1 (6 bases). CDR3 size: 17 residues. Germline assignment: CDR1 KGHDR and CDR2 SFDVKD. CDR3 sequence reads: CATSDGTTFGDNQSQHF. The CDR3, as DNA: TGTGCCACCAGTGATGGGACAACTTTTGGCGACAATCAGTCCCAGCATTTT.

As regards this clonotype: A junction boundary mismatches the germline segment, possibly from a read error. This chain connects TRBV6-5 to TRBJ2-5; D may be TRBD1 or TRBD2 (5 bases each). CDR1 MNHEY and CDR2 SVGAGI come from the germline V gene. The CDR3 consists of 15 residues. The DNA of the CDR3 is TGTGCTAGCACCCGAGGTGGGGGTGACCAAGAGACCCAGTACTTC. Its translation is CASTRGGGDQETQYF.

This clonotype has just a few counts. The rearrangement joins TRBV7-2 to TRBJ2-1, with 12 bases aligning to TRBD2. J was trimmed by 8 bases and V by 4 bases; bases with no gene match: 12. Looked up from germline, CDR1 is SGHTA and CDR2 is FQGNSA. This CDR3 contains 17 residues. The CDR3 protein is CASSSAPLAGGPYEQFF. The CDR3 coding sequence is TGTGCCAGCAGCTCTGCCCCCCTAGCGGGGGGGCCCTATGAGCAGTTCTTC.

There are a few counts of this clonotype. The rearrangement joins TRBV27 to TRBJ1-4, with a possible D match to TRBD1 (5 bases). Trimming took off 7 bases at V and 10 bases at J, with 10 bases between the two ends. The CDR3 sequence is 11 residues long. Germline CDR1 and CDR2: MNHEY and SMNVEV (reference sequence). The CDR3 nucleotides read TGTGCCAGCACCGGGGACGGAAAACTGTTTTTT. Amino acids: CASTGDGKLFF.

The V call is TRBV5-1, the J call TRBJ2-5; tentative D call: TRBD1 (6 bases). Germline V CDR1 and CDR2: SGHRS, YFSETQ. V lost 1 base to trimming and J lost 1 base, with 14 bases between them. The CDR3 sequence is 16 residues long. CDR3 sequence reads: CASSLLGTRTQETQYF. Written as DNA, the CDR3 is TGCGCCAGCAGCTTGCTCGGGACACGGACCCAAGAGACCCAGTACTTC.